This record looks at one T cell receptor beta chain sequence and its context. This record belongs to a study of naive and memory T cell subsets. Germline V gene lookup returns CDR1 SGHVS and CDR2 FQNEAQ. The V and J ends lost 5 bases and 3 bases, in that order; junction bases with no gene match: 13. CDR3 length: 16 amino acids. Two oligonucleotides, mixed equimolar, formed the beta constant-region primer covering TRBC1 and TRBC2. Ligated cDNA was amplified by four rounds of PCR with nested alpha and beta constant-region primers and SP2. TCRdb used MiXCR to reprocess the UMI-ligation and nested PCR reads, holding one entry per CDR3 protein. Altogether roughly 24,000 distinct CDR3 sequences are present, roughly 9.6% being singletons, with the ten largest covering 22%.

Sequences were obtained from central memory CD8+ T cells from blood. The sequence was collected from a human donor in good health. The chain recombines TRBV7-8 with TRBJ2-7; the match to TRBD2 covers 7 bases. CDR3 nucleotides: TGTGCCAGCAGCCATCACAGGAGTACTAGCGTCTACGAGCAGTACTTC. It translates to CASSHHRSTSVYEQYF.